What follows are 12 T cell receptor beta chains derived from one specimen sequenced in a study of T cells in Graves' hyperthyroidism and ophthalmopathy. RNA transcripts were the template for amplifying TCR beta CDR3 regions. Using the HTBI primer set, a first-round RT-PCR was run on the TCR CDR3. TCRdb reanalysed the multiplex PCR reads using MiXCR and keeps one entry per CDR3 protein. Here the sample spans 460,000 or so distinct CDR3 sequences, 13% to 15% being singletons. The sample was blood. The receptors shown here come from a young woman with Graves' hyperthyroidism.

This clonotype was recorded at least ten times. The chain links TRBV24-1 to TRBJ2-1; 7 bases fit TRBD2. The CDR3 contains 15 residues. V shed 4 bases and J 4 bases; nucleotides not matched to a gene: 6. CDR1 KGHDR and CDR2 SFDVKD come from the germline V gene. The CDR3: CATSESASGYNEQFF. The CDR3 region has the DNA TGTGCCACCAGTGAGTCGGCTAGCGGATACAATGAGCAGTTCTTC.

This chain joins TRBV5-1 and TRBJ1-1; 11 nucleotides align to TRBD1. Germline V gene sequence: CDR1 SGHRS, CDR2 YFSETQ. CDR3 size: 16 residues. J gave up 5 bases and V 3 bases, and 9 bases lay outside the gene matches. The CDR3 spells CASSSGTGGADTEAFF. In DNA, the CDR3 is TGCGCCAGCAGCTCCGGGACAGGGGGAGCGGATACTGAAGCTTTCTTT. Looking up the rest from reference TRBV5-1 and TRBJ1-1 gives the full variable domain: KAGVTQTPRYLIKTRGQQVTLSCSPISGHRSVSWYQQTPGQGLQFLFEYFSETQRNKGNFPGRFSGRQFSNSRSEMNVSTLELGDSALYLCASSSGTGGADTEAFFGQGTRLTVV.

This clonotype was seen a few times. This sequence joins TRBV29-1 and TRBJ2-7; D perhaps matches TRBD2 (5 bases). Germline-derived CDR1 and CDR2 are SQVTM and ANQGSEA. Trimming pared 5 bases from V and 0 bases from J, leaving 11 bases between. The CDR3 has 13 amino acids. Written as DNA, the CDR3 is TGCAGCGTTTACAGTGGGAGCTCCTACGAGCAGTACTTC. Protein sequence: CSVYSGSSYEQYF.

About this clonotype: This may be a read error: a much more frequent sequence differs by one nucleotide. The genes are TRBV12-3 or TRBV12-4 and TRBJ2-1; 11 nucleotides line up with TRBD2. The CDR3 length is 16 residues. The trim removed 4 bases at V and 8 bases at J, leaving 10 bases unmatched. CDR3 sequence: CASSSSTSGSGDEQFF. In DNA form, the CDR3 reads TGTGCCAGCAGTTCGAGCACTAGCGGGAGCGGAGATGAGCAGTTCTTC.

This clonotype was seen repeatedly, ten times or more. The DNA for the CDR3 is TGTGCCAGCAGCGTAGGAGGGACAGGGGGCTCTGGCTACACCTTC. Translated: CASSVGGTGGSGYTF. The chain couples TRBV9 to TRBJ1-2; 12 bases agree with TRBD1. CDR3 length: 15 amino acids. V trimming: 0 bases; J trimming: 7 bases; junction bases outside the gene matches: 4. The germline V gene encodes CDR1 SGDLS and CDR2 YYNGEE.

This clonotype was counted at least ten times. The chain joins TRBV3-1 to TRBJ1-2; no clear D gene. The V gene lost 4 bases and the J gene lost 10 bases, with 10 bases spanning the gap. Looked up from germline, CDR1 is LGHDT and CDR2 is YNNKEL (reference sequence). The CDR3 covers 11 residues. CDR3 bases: TGTGCCAGCAGCCGGGCGACTTACTACACCTTC. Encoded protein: CASSRATYYTF.

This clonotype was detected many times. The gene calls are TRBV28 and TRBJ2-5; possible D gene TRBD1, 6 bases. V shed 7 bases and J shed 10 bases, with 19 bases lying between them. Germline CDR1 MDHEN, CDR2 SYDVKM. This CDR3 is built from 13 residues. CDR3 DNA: TGTGCCAGCAATGATCAGGGGCGATGGAACCAGTACTTC. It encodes CASNDQGRWNQYF.

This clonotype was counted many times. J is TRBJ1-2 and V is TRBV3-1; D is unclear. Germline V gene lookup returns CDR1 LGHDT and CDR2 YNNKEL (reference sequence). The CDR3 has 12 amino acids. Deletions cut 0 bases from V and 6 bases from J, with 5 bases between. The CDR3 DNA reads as TGTGCCAGCAGCCAAGAAGTCCATGGCTACACCTTC. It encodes CASSQEVHGYTF.

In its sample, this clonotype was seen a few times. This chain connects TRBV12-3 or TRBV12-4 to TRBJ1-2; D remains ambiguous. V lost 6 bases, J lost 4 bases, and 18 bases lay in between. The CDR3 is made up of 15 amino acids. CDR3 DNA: TGTGCCAGCAGCTCAGGACGTTTCGTTCCCTATGGCTACACCTTC. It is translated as CASSSGRFVPYGYTF.

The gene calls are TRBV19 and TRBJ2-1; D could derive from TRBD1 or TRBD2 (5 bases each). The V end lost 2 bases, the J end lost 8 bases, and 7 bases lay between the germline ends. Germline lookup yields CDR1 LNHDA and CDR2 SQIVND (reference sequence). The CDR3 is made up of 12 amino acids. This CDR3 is CASSIPGHEQFF. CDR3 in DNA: TGTGCCAGTAGTATACCGGGGCATGAGCAGTTCTTC. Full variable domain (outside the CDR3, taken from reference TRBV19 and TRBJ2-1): DGGITQSPKYLFRKEGQNVTLSCEQNLNHDAMYWYRQDPGQGLRLIYYSQIVNDFQKGDIAEGYSVSREKKESFPLTVTSAQKNPTAFYLCASSIPGHEQFFGPGTRLTVL.

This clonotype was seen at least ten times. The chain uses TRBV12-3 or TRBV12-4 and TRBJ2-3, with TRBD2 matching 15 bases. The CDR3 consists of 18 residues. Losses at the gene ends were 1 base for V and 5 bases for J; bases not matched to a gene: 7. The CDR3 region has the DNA TGTGCCAGCAGTTTAGGAGGACTAGCGGGAGGGCTGGAAGATACGCAGTATTTT. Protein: CASSLGGLAGGLEDTQYF.

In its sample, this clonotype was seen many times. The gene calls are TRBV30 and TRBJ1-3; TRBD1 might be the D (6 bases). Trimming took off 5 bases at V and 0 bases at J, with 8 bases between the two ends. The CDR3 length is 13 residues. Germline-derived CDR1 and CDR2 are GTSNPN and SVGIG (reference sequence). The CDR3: CAWDRSSGNTIYF. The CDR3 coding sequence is TGTGCCTGGGACAGGTCCTCTGGAAACACCATATATTTT. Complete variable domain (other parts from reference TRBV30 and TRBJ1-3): SQTIHQWPATLVQPVGSPLSLECTVEGTSNPNLYWYRQAAGRGLQLLFYSVGIGQISSEVPQNLSASRPQDRQFILSSKKLLLSDSGFYLCAWDRSSGNTIYFGEGSWLTVV.